These 4 T cell receptor beta chains originate from one sample sequenced in a study of T cell responses to AZD1222 COVID-19 vaccine. TCRdb keeps only in-frame clones here, not all; method: immunoSEQ multiplex PCR. The data hold 100,000 to 150,000 clones, with 89% observed a single time. Sequencing used peripheral blood, obtained on day 0 of AZD1222 vaccination. The receptors come from an adult in good health.

The chain joins TRBV6-5 to TRBJ2-1; 8 positions agree with TRBD2. The V gene end was trimmed by 2 bases and the J gene end by 9 bases; junction bases not matched to a gene: 6. CDR3 size: 14 residues. Germline V CDR1 and CDR2: MNHEY, SVGAGI. Written as DNA, the CDR3 is TGTGCCAGCAGTTACCCGGGGGGGGGTTTTGAGCAGTTCTTC. Its translation is CASSYPGGGFEQFF.

V usage is TRBV18 and J usage is TRBJ1-6, with 8 bases aligning to TRBD1. This CDR3 contains 15 residues. Germline V gene data show CDR1 as KGHSH and CDR2 as LQKENI. V trimming: 1 base; J trimming: 7 bases; junction bases outside the gene matches: 3. In DNA, the CDR3 is TGTGCCAGCTCACCACGGAGACAGGGGAATTCACCCCTCCACTTT. Amino acids: CASSPRRQGNSPLHF.

This chain uses TRBV28 with TRBJ1-6; TRBD1 matches 7 bases. The CDR3 is 16 amino acids. CDR1 is MDHEN, CDR2 SYDVKM, per germline. Germline trimming cut 5 bases from V and 7 bases from J; bases unmatched to any gene: 11. CDR3 sequence (DNA): TGTGCCAGCAGTCTATTGGGGGACAGTTCGAATTCACCCCTCCACTTT. Its translation is CASSLLGDSSNSPLHF.

The chain employs TRBV28 and TRBJ1-1; weak D call: TRBD1 (5 bases). The germline V and J ends were trimmed by 10 bases and 7 bases, with 10 bases remaining between them. In germline, CDR1 is MDHEN, CDR2 SYDVKM. The CDR3 is 10 residues long. This CDR3 is CATRDFEAFF. As DNA, the CDR3 is TGTGCCACCAGGGACTTTGAAGCTTTCTTT.